These 17 T cell receptor beta chains were sequenced from one sample in a study of cytomegalovirus exposure and HLA in healthy donors. The PCR contained 60 Vbeta and 13 Jbeta primers. Libraries were prepared by immunoSEQ multiplex PCR; TCRdb keeps only in-frame clonotypes and omits some of them. The profile covers 150,000 or so clones, with approximately 80% appearing a single time and around 5.6% taken by the ten largest. The sequenced material came from PBMCs. All receptors come from a woman aged 40 to 50 in good health and CMV-seropositive.

The CDR3 DNA sequence: TGTGCCAGCAGCGGCCCGGGGATGGGAACCCTCGCCTACAATGAGCAGTTCTTC. Protein sequence: CASSGPGMGTLAYNEQFF. The chain recombines TRBV4-2 with TRBJ2-1, with D possibly being TRBD2 (5 bases). Between the trimmed V and J ends, which lost 5 bases and 2 bases, there was a span of 22 bases. There are 18 residues in the CDR3. Germline V gene sequence: CDR1 LGHNA, CDR2 YNFKEQ.

V gene TRBV19 combines with J gene TRBJ2-2, with TRBD2 matching over 9 bases. CDR3 length: 18 amino acids. With V trimmed by 6 bases and J by 2 bases, 13 bases remained unmatched. CDR1 is LNHDA and CDR2 is SQIVND in the germline V gene (reference sequence). The CDR3 is CASRSPHVAGANTGELFF. CDR3 sequence (DNA): TGTGCCAGTAGGTCCCCGCATGTAGCGGGAGCAAACACCGGGGAGCTGTTTTTT.

The genes are TRBV7-6 and TRBJ2-7; 8 positions match TRBD1. CDR1 is SGHVS, CDR2 FNYEAQ, per germline. This CDR3 has 18 residues. Trimming at V came to 5 bases and at J to 2 bases, leaving 17 bases not matched to a gene. CDR3 protein: CASSPAPGGQVIPYEQYF. CDR3 bases: TGTGCCAGCAGCCCCGCTCCAGGGGGACAGGTGATTCCCTACGAGCAGTACTTC.

This clone has only a few counts. This chain joins TRBV7-3 and TRBJ2-7; D unclear. The germline CDR1 and CDR2 sequences are SGHTA and FQGTGA. The CDR3 spans 13 residues. V was cut by 2 bases and J by 5 bases, with 10 bases left in between. CDR3: CASSLALHHEQYF. The CDR3 coding sequence is TGTGCCAGCAGCTTAGCTTTACACCACGAGCAGTACTTC.

A word on this clone: The junction shows a germline mismatch at one end, possibly a read error. The identical CDR3 is also encoded by other nucleotide sequences in the sample. CDR3 coding DNA: TGTGCTAGCAGCTTAGCCCCCAGGGGGAGATACACCATATATTTT. Amino acids: CASSLAPRGRYTIYF. The chain recombines TRBV11-2 with TRBJ1-3; 7 nucleotides align to TRBD1. This CDR3 has 15 residues. Per the germline V gene, CDR1 is SGHAT and CDR2 is FQNNGV.

The DNA of the CDR3 is TGCGCCAGCAGCTTGGCCTGGGGGGTTACGCAGTATTTT. It is translated as CASSLAWGVTQYF. The chain uses TRBV5-1 and TRBJ2-3, with D possibly TRBD2 on 6 matching bases. CDR1 is SGHRS, CDR2 YFSETQ, per germline. The ends were cut back, 0 bases at V and 8 bases at J, with 10 bases in the middle. The length of the CDR3 is 13 residues.

The chain has TRBV19 and TRBJ2-5; TRBD1 matches at 7 bases. V trimming: 5 bases; J trimming: 2 bases; junction bases outside the gene matches: 11. The length of the CDR3 is 16 residues. Germline-derived CDR1 and CDR2 are LNHDA and SQIVND (reference sequence). The chain's CDR3 is CASSYTGTEPQETQYF. The DNA for the CDR3 is TGTGCCAGTAGTTACACCGGGACAGAACCTCAAGAGACCCAGTACTTC.

This chain joins TRBV19 and TRBJ2-7; 12 bases line up with TRBD2. The V gene end was trimmed by 5 bases and the J gene end by 1 base; junction bases not matched to a gene: 6. CDR1 LNHDA and CDR2 SQIVND come from the germline V gene (reference sequence). The CDR3 runs to 16 residues. The CDR3 nucleotides are TGTGCCAGTAGTGGCAGGACTAGCGGGAAGTCCTACGAGCAGTACTTC. Its translation is CASSGRTSGKSYEQYF.

The chain carries TRBV5-6 and TRBJ2-7; possible D gene TRBD1, 5 bases. V was trimmed by 0 bases and J by 4 bases, leaving 11 bases between them. The CDR3 has 14 amino acids. Germline assignment: CDR1 SGHDT and CDR2 YYEEEE. CDR3 in DNA: TGTGCCAGCAGCTTGGGGCAGGGCCCTTACGAGCAGTACTTC. Encoded protein: CASSLGQGPYEQYF.

The chain links TRBV5-1 to TRBJ2-1; 15 bases line up with TRBD2. V trimming: 0 bases; J trimming: 8 bases; junction bases outside the gene matches: 9. Looked up from germline, CDR1 is SGHRS and CDR2 is YFSETQ. The CDR3 sequence is 18 residues long. CDR3 nucleotide sequence: TGCGCCAGCAGCTTGGCCCCGGGACTAGCGGGAGGCCCCTATGAGCAGTTCTTC. The encoded protein is CASSLAPGLAGGPYEQFF.

This sequence joins TRBV30 and TRBJ2-7, with 8 positions matching TRBD2. The CDR3 runs to 14 residues. Germline trimming cut 0 bases from V and 6 bases from J; bases unmatched to any gene: 7. Germline CDR1 GTSNPN, CDR2 SVGIG (reference sequence). In DNA form, the CDR3 reads TGTGCCTGGAGTGTACTGGGCACTAGCGGCGAGCAGTACTTC. It is translated as CAWSVLGTSGEQYF. The variable domain in full, completed from reference TRBV30 and TRBJ2-7, reads SQTIHQWPATLVQPVGSPLSLECTVEGTSNPNLYWYRQAAGRGLQLLFYSVGIGQISSEVPQNLSASRPQDRQFILSSKKLLLSDSGFYLCAWSVLGTSGEQYFGPGTRLTVT.

This clone appeared once. The chain couples TRBV28 to TRBJ1-2, with TRBD1 matching 7 bases. The germline V gene encodes CDR1 MDHEN and CDR2 SYDVKM. J was trimmed by 4 bases and V by 5 bases; bases with no gene match: 7. The CDR3 spans 14 residues. The CDR3 reads CASSIQQGSYGYTF. The CDR3 DNA reads as TGTGCCAGCAGTATTCAACAGGGGAGCTATGGCTACACCTTC.

Only a few counts were recorded for this clone. The chain has TRBV2 and TRBJ1-1; 8 nucleotides agree with TRBD1. From germline, CDR1 is SNHLY and CDR2 FYNNEI. The CDR3 length is 15 residues. V lost 2 bases, J lost 1 base, and 3 bases stayed unmatched. CDR3: CASSERGQGNTEAFF. The CDR3 region has the DNA TGTGCCAGCAGTGAAAGAGGACAGGGGAACACTGAAGCTTTCTTT.

The CDR3 coding sequence is TGCGCCAGCAGTGGCCTCCCGGGACAAGTGGCCGGGGAGCTGTTTTTT. It translates to CASSGLPGQVAGELFF. The chain couples TRBV10-2 to TRBJ2-2; D perhaps matches TRBD1 (6 bases). With 4 bases removed from V and 6 bases from J, the gap between germline ends came to 18 bases. Germline loops: CDR1 WSHSY, CDR2 SAAADI. The CDR3 has 16 amino acids.

The chain is built from TRBV5-1 and TRBJ2-5, with D possibly matching TRBD2 (6 bases). V lost 2 bases to trimming and J lost 1 base, with 15 bases between them. The CDR3 spans 16 residues. Germline V gene lookup returns CDR1 SGHRS and CDR2 YFSETQ. CDR3 sequence: CASSLGAEGFQETQYF. The CDR3 nucleotides are TGCGCCAGCAGCTTAGGTGCGGAGGGTTTCCAAGAGACCCAGTACTTC. Drawing the rest from reference TRBV5-1 and TRBJ2-5, the complete variable domain is KAGVTQTPRYLIKTRGQQVTLSCSPISGHRSVSWYQQTPGQGLQFLFEYFSETQRNKGNFPGRFSGRQFSNSRSEMNVSTLELGDSALYLCASSLGAEGFQETQYFGPGTRLLVL.

Comments on this clone: Germline and junction disagree at one end, which may indicate a read error. Within the sample, other DNA sequences also encode this same CDR3. The chain employs TRBV9 and TRBJ1-1, with unresolved D. This CDR3 contains 12 residues. Germline-derived CDR1 and CDR2 are SGDLS and YYNGEE. CDR3 sequence reads: CASSVVDTEAFF. CDR3 nucleotide sequence: TGTGCCAGCAGCGTAGTAGACACTGAAGCCTTCTTT.

The genes are TRBV4-2 and TRBJ2-4; 9 nucleotides match TRBD1. Germline loops: CDR1 LGHNA, CDR2 YNFKEQ. The junction had 17 bases not matched to a gene; V was cut back by 4 bases and J by 1 base. The CDR3 totals 20 residues. The CDR3 spells CASSPRRIWTGVAAKNIQYF. CDR3 DNA: TGTGCCAGCAGCCCCCGGCGTATATGGACAGGGGTTGCGGCCAAAAACATTCAGTACTTC.